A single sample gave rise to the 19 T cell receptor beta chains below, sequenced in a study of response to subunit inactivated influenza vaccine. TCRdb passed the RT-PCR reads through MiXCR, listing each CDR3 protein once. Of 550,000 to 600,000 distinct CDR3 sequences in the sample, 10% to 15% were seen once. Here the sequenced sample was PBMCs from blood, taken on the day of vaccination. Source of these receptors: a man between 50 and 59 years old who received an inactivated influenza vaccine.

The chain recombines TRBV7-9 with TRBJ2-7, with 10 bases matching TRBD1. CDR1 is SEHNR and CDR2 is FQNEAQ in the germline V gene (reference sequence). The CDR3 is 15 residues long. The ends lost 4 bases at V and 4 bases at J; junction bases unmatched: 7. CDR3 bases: TGTGCCAGCAGCTCCCGGACAGGGGGTGGTTACGAGCAGTACTTC. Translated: CASSSRTGGGYEQYF.

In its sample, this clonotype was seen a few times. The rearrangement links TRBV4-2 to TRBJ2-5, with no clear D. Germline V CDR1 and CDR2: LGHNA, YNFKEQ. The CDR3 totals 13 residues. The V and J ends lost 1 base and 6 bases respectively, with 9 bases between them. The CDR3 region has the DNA TGTGCCAGCAGCCAAGTCTTATTGCAGACCCAGTACTTC. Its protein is CASSQVLLQTQYF.

CDR3 protein: CASSLVARGQETQYF. The CDR3 nucleotides are TGTGCCAGCAGCTTAGTTGCTAGGGGGCAAGAGACCCAGTACTTC. The chain is built from TRBV7-2 and TRBJ2-5, with a tentative D call TRBD1 (6 bases). In germline, CDR1 is SGHTA, CDR2 FQGNSA. The CDR3 totals 15 residues. Between the trimmed V and J ends, which lost 1 base and 2 bases, there was a span of 11 bases.

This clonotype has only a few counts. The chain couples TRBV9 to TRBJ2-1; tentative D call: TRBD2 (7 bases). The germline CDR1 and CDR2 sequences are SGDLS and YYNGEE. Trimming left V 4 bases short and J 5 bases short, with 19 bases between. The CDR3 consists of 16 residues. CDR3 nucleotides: TGTGCCAGCAGCCGCTACGCGGGGGCGCGGGACAATGAGCAGTTCTTC. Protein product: CASSRYAGARDNEQFF.

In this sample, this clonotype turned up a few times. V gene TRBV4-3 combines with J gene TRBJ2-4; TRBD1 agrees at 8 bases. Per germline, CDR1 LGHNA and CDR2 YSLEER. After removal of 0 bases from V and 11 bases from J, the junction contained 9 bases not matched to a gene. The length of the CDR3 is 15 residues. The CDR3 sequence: CASSQDDRGVSFQYF. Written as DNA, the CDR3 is TGCGCCAGCAGCCAAGACGACAGGGGTGTAAGCTTTCAGTACTTC.

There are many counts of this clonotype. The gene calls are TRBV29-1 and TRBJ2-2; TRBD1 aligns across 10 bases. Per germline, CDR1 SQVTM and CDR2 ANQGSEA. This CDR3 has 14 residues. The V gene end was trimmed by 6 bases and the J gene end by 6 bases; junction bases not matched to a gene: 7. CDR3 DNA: TGCAGCGTATCCGGGACAGGGGTTGCCGGGGAGCTGTTTTTT. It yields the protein CSVSGTGVAGELFF.

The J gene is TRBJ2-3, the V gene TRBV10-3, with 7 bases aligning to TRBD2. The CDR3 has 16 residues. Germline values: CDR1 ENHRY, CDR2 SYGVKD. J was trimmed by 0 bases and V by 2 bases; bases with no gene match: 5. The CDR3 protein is CAISEAGGSSTDTQYF. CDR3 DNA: TGTGCCATCAGTGAGGCAGGCGGGAGTAGCACAGATACGCAGTATTTT.

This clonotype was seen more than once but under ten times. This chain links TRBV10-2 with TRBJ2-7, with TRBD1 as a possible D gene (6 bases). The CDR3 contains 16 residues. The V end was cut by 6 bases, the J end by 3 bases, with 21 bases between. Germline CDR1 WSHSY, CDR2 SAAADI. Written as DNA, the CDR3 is TGCGCCAGCAGCTCAAGACCCTGGACAGTAGACTACGAGCAGTACTTC. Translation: CASSSRPWTVDYEQYF.

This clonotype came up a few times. The CDR3 is CASSLTVMGYEQYF. In nucleotides, the CDR3 is TGTGCCAGCAGCTTAACAGTAATGGGCTACGAGCAGTACTTC. The chain carries TRBV7-2 and TRBJ2-7; D gene unclear. CDR1 is SGHTA and CDR2 is FQGNSA in the germline V gene. Trimming cost V 2 bases and J 3 bases, with 11 bases left between them. The CDR3 runs 14 residues.

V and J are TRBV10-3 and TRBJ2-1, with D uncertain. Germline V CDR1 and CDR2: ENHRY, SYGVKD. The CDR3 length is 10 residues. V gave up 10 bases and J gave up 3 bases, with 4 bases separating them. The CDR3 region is CATYYNEQFF. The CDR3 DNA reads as TGTGCCACCTACTACAATGAGCAGTTCTTC.

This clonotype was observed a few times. In DNA, the CDR3 is TGCGCCAGCAGCTCCGGGGGGCCGGACGGGATCTACGAGCAGTACTTC. Protein: CASSSGGPDGIYEQYF. The chain employs TRBV5-1 and TRBJ2-7, with D perhaps matching TRBD2 (7 bases). This CDR3 is 16 amino acids long. The V gene's germline CDR1 is SGHRS and CDR2 YFSETQ. The V end was cut by 3 bases, the J end by 3 bases, with 19 bases between.

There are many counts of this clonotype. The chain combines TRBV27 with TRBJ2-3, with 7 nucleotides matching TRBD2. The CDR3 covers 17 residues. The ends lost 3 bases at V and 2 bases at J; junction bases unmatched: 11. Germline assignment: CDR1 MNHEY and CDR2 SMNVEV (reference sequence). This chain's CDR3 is CASSFLGREGPTDTQYF. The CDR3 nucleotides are TGTGCCAGCAGTTTTCTGGGGAGGGAGGGTCCCACAGATACGCAGTATTTT.

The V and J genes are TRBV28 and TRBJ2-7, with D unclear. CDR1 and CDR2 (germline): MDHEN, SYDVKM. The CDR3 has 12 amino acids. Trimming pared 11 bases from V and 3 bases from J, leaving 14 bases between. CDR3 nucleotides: TGTGCCTCCCGCGTGGGTAGCTACGAGCAGTACTTC. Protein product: CASRVGSYEQYF. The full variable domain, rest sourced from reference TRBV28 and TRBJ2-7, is DVKVTQSSRYLVKRTGEKVFLECVQDMDHENMFWYRQDPGLGLRLIYFSYDVKMKEKGDIPEGYSVSREKKERFSLILESASTNQTSMYLCASRVGSYEQYFGPGTRLTVT.

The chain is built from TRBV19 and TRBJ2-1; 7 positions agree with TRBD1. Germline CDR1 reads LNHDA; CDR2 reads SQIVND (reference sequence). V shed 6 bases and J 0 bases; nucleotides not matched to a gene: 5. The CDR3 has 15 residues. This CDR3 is CASSRDSSSYNEQFF. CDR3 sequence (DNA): TGTGCCAGTAGCCGGGACAGCAGCTCCTACAATGAGCAGTTCTTC.

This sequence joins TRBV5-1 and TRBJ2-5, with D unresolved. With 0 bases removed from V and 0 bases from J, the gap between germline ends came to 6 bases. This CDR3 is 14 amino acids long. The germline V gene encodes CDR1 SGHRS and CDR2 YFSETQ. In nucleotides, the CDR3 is TGCGCCAGCAGCTTGGCGAGGCACCAAGAGACCCAGTACTTC. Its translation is CASSLARHQETQYF. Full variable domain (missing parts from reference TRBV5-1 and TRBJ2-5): KAGVTQTPRYLIKTRGQQVTLSCSPISGHRSVSWYQQTPGQGLQFLFEYFSETQRNKGNFPGRFSGRQFSNSRSEMNVSTLELGDSALYLCASSLARHQETQYFGPGTRLLVL.

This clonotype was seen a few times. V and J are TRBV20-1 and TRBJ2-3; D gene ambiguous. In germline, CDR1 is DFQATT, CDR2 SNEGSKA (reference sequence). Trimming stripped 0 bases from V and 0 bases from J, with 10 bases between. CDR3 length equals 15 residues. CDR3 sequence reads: CSARDVMSSTDTQYF. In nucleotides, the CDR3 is TGCAGTGCTAGAGATGTTATGAGCAGCACAGATACGCAGTATTTT.

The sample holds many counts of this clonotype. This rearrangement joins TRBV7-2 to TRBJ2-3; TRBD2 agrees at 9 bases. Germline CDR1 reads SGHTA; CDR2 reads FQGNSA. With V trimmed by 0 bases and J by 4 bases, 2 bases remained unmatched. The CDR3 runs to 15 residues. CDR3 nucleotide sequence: TGTGCCAGCAGCTTAGCGGCGGGGGGGTCAGATACGCAGTATTTT. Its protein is CASSLAAGGSDTQYF.

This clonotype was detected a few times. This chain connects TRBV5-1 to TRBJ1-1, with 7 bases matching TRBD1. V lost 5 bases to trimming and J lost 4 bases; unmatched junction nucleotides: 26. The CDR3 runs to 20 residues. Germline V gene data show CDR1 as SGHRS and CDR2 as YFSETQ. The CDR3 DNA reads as TGCGCCAGCAGTGACCGTGGCCTACAGGGGCCTCCCCGAGGTGGCACTGAAGCTTTCTTT. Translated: CASSDRGLQGPPRGGTEAFF.

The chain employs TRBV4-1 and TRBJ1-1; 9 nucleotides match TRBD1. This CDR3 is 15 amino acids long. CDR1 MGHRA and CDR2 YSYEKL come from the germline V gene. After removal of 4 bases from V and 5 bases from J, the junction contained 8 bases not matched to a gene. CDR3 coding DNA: TGCGCCAGCAGCCCAGACAGGGGGTACGTGACTGAAGCTTTCTTT. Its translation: CASSPDRGYVTEAFF.